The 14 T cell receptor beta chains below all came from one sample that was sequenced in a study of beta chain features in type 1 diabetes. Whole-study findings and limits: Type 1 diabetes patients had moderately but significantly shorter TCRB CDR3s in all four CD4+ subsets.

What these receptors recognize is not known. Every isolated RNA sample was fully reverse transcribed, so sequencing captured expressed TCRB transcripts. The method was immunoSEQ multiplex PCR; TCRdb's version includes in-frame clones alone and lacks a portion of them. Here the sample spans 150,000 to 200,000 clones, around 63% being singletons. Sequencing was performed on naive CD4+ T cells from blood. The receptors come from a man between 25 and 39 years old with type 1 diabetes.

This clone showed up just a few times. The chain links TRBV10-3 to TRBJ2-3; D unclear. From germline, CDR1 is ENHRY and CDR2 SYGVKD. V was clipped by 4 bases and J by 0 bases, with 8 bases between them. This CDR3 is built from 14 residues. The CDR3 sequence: CAISGTVSTDTQYF. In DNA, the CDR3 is TGTGCCATCAGTGGGACGGTTAGCACAGATACGCAGTATTTT.

Here the CDR3 reads CSVASDRLNTEAFF. CDR3 sequence (DNA): TGCAGCGTTGCCTCGGACAGGTTGAACACTGAAGCTTTCTTT. The chain employs TRBV29-1 and TRBJ1-1, with 7 bases matching TRBD1. The junction had 5 bases not matched to a gene; V was cut back by 4 bases and J by 0 bases. The CDR3 extends over 14 amino acids. Germline CDR1 SQVTM, CDR2 ANQGSEA.

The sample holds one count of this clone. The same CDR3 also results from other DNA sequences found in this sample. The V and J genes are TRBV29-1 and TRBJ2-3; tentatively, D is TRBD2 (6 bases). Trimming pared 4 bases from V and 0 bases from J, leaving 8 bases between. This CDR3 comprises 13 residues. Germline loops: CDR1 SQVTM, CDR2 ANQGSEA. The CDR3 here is CSVGRDSTDTQYF. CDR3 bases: TGCAGCGTTGGGAGGGACAGCACAGATACGCAGTATTTT.

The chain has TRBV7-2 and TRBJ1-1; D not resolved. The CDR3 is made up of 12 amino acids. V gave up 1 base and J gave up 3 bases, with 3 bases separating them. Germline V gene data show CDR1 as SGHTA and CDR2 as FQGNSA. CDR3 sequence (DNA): TGTGCCAGCAGCTTAGTATACACTGAAGCTTTCTTT. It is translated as CASSLVYTEAFF. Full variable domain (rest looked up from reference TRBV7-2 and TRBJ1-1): GAGVSQSPSNKVTEKGKDVELRCDPISGHTALYWYRQSLGQGLEFLIYFQGNSAPDKSGLPSDRFSAERTGGSVSTLTIQRTQQEDSAVYLCASSLVYTEAFFGQGTRLTVV.

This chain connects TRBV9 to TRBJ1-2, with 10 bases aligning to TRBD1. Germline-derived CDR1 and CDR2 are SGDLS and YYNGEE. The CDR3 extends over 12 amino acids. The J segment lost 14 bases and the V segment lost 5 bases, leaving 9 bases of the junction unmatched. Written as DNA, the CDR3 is TGTGCCAGCAGTACCGGGACAGGGGTAAAAACCTTC. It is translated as CASSTGTGVKTF.

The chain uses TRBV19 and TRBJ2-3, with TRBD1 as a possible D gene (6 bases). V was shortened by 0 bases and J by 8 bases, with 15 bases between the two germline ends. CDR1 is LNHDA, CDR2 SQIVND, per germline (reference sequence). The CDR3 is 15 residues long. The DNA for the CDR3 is TGTGCCAGTAGTATAGATCGGGTCAGGGGAACTACGCAGTATTTT. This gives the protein CASSIDRVRGTTQYF.

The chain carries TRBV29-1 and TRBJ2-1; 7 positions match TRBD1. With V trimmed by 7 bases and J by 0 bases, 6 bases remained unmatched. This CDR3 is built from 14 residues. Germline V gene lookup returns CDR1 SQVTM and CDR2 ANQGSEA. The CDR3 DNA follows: TGCAGCGCTCAGACAGGGAGCTCCTACAATGAGCAGTTCTTC. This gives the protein CSAQTGSSYNEQFF.

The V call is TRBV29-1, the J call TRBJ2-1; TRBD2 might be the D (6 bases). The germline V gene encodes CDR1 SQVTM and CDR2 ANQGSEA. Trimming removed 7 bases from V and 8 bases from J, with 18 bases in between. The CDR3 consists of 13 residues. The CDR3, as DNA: TGCAGCGGCGGGCGGGGAGCCGGCGATGAGCAGTTCTTC. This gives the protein CSGGRGAGDEQFF.

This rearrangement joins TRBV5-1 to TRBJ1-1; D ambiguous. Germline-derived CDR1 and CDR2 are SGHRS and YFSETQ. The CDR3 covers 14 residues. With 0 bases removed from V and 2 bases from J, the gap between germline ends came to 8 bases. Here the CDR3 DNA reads TGCGCCAGCAGCTTGGAGGGATTTAACACTGAAGCTTTCTTT. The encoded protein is CASSLEGFNTEAFF.

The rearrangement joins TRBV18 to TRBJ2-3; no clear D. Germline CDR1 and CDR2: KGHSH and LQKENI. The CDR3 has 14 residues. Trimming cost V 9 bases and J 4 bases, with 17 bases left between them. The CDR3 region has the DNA TGTGCCAGTCAAACTGGATACGTGGCAGATACGCAGTATTTT. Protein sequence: CASQTGYVADTQYF.

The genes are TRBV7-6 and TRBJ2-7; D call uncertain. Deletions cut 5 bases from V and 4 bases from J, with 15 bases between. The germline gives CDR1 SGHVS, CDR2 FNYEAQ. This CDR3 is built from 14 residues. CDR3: CASSPGTDLYEQYF. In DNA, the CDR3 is TGTGCCAGCAGCCCGGGCACGGACCTATACGAGCAGTACTTC.

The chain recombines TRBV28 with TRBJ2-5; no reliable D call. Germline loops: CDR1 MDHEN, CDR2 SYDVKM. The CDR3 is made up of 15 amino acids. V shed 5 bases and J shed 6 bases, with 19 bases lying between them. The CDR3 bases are TGTGCCAGCAGTACTTACGAATCAGAGTCCAAGACCCAGTACTTC. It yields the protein CASSTYESESKTQYF.

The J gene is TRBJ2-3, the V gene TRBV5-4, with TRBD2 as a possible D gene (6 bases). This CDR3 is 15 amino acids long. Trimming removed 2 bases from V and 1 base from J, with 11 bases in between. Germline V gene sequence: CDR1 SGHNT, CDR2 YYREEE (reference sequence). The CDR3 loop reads CASSFSPSGTDTQYF. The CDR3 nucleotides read TGTGCCAGCAGCTTTAGTCCTAGCGGCACAGATACGCAGTATTTT.

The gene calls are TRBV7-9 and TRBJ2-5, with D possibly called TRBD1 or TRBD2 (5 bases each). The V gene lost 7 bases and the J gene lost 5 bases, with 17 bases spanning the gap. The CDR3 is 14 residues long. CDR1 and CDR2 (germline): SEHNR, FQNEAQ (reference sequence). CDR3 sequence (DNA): TGTGCCAGCAACAAATGGGGGAGCGAGGAGACCCAGTACTTC. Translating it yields CASNKWGSEETQYF. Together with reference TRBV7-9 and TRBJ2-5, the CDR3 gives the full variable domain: DTGVSQNPRHKITKRGQNVTFRCDPISEHNRLYWYRQTLGQGPEFLTYFQNEAQLEKSRLLSDRFSAERPKGSFSTLEIQRTEQGDSAMYLCASNKWGSEETQYFGPGTRLLVL.